Below, one TCR beta chain is given with its context. Its antigen is still unknown. Nothing much larger sits one base from this clone, and base qualities are not available. V is cut back by 0 bases and J by 6 bases, with 12 bases in the junction unmatched. CDR1 and CDR2 were assigned from the germline V gene as SGDLS and YYNGEE. The CDR3 runs 18 amino acids, cysteine and phenylalanine included. CDR3 DNA is the only sequence kept; it has 54 bases, read in frame from the first base. Using the deep immunoSEQ assay, multiplex PCR amplified TCR CDR3 regions from genomic DNA. Extracted genomic DNA from each cell subset was spread evenly across all wells of several immunoSEQ 96-well plates, with each plate serving as a replicate. For sorted subsets, around 200 ng genomic DNA, equal to tens of thousands of T cell genomes, was loaded into each replicate PCR. Purified libraries were measured with a Qubit 3.0 fluorometer, size-checked on a Bioanalyzer 2100, and measured again with the KAPA Library Quantification kit. Every immunoSEQ 96-well plate was sequenced on a dedicated single-read 150-cycle Illumina NextSeq 550 flow cell. Processing in the source paper ran as follows. Because only junctional sequences without quality scores were contained in the immunoSEQ output, filtering matching that applied to full-length reads could not be performed. Sequences were annotated with PyIR, a Python wrapper for IgBLAST v1.9, using IMGT germline references to assign V/J genes and CDR3. Reads were filtered out if the reads had weak V/J assignments (E-value above 1e-6), no CDR3, stop codons, out-of-frame junctions, or ambiguous translated residues. V3J clonotypes were defined as sequences sharing an identical inferred V gene, J gene, and CDR3 amino acid sequence. Percentage overlap between repertoires was computed as shared unique clonotypes divided by the size of the smaller repertoire. Richness of each repertoire was evaluated using RTK rarefaction, the Chao1 estimator, and Recon v2.1 estimates of unobserved clonotypes. Generation probabilities for all TCRbeta clonotypes obtained by the gDNA method from a handful of donors were computed using OLGA. In TCRdb, the immuneACCESS table is reduced to in-frame sequences with V and J assigned. These tables do not hold every clone; where another copy was compared, an unresolved V gene accounts for under half, and the others remain unexplained. For V, J and clone size, that table is used; D and trimming come from the DNA. This sample lists millions of clones; over 85% were detected once. The ten largest clonotypes hold 0.35% to 0.45% of the sample.

Donors were healthy HIV-negative adults with no recently reported acute infections or vaccinations. All donors were Caucasian adults living in Nashville, Tennessee, USA. CD4+ T cells were enriched by magnetic negative selection; naive cells were then positively selected on CD45RA, and the negative fraction formed the memory subset. After blood collection by leukapheresis, PBMCs were isolated using Ficoll-Histopaque density gradient centrifugation and then cryopreserved in the vapor phase of liquid nitrogen. Analytical flow cytometry was used to check the purity and quantity of every magnetically sorted T cell population. Genomic DNA was isolated from each sorted fraction and quantified by UV absorbance on a Nanodrop 2000c. This sample stems from a study of shared clonotypes between healthy human individuals (dated by TCRdb to 2020 to 2021). Notes on the research overall: The cohort comprised a couple of women and a few men aged 18 to 49 years. The study deeply sequenced blood TCR repertoires of about 5 healthy adults to estimate repertoire size and the extent of clonotype sharing between individuals. To increase sequencing depth and limit assay-specific biases, TCR repertoire library preparation and sequencing were carried out by different laboratories using diverse techniques. Per donor, three plates each were used for CD4 naive and CD4 memory, two for CD8 naive, and one for CD8 memory. Between about 0.8 and 9.5 billion PBMCs per donor were obtained by leukapheresis.

The research as a whole found: Even with the large sequencing depth, rarefaction of the sorted-subset datasets indicated that sequencing was incomplete. When a few donors were compared, the shared fraction of clonotypes was roughly 4.8% for naive CD4, 3.5% to 4% for naive CD8, 2% to 2.5% for memory CD4, and 0.4% for memory CD8. Clonotypes shared by all four sorted-subset donors showed higher generation probabilities than non-shared clonotypes. Estimated clonotype richness was generally larger for naive than for memory subsets. Based on pairwise subsampling, the degree of clonotype sharing among donors was expected to be affected by sequencing depth. Because the study included only a small number of donors, the genetic and exposure-history diversity represented was limited. Only blood was sampled, and tissue TCR repertoires likely differ from those in blood.

The sequence was collected from a man between 18 and 35 years old in good health. Some clones in this sample may be carry-over from other donors' samples. The V and J genes are TRBV9 and TRBJ2-1, and 10 junction bases match TRBD2. The specimen sequenced was naive CD4+ T cells from PBMCs. The cell subset or site label of this sample denotes: CD45RA+ positively selected. The nucleotide sequence reads TGTGCCAGCAGCGTAGTCGCGAGCGGGAGGGCACAGGGCAATGAGCAGTTCTTC. Its amino acids are CASSVVASGRAQGNEQFF.